This T cell receptor (beta chain) was sequenced for a study of control samples from healthy donors and cancer patients (TCRdb year 2020). Including the terminal cysteine and phenylalanine, the CDR3 comprises 14 residues. Solely the CDR3 DNA is kept, with 42 bases framed from the first base. The germline V gene yields WSHSY for CDR1 and SAAADI for CDR2. V loses 2 bases, J loses 6 bases, and the germline ends lie 11 bases apart. The library was made by the immunoSEQ multiplex PCR assay. The immuneACCESS repertoire file appears here via TCRdb, limited to in-frame rearrangements. These files lack a portion of the clones; in checked studies, under half of the deficit traces to unresolved V genes, and the cause of the others is not known. The sample profile shows some 130,000 clones; around nine tenths of them were found once. Around 2.5% of the sample lies in the top ten. Concerning this clone: The specificity of this receptor is unknown. Within one base of it there is no much larger clone, and no base qualities were kept.

This TCR derives from a man between 35 and 55 years old in good health. The source material was blood. The chain links TRBV10-2 with TRBJ1-5, and TRBD1 may be the D gene, going by 6 matching bases. CDR3 loop: CASSEVGGRQPQHF. The nucleotides read TGCGCCAGCAGTGAGGTGGGGGGGCGTCAGCCCCAGCATTTT.